The clone carrying this T cell receptor beta chain was recorded at least ten times. Antigen unknown. The CDR3 length is 13 residues. Germline CDR1 and CDR2: DFQATT and SNEGSKA (reference sequence). V was shortened by 1 base and J by 0 bases, with 6 bases between the two germline ends. TCRdb processed the 5' RACE reads anew with MiXCR; each CDR3 protein has one entry. The sample records under 80,000 distinct CDR3 sequences, roughly 4.8% being singletons. The data were obtained in a study of neurological immune-mediated disorders. The overall study: Among the approximately 35 patients with multiple sclerosis, 31 were relapsing-remitting, while 3 were secondary progressive.

Broader study findings: The multiple sclerosis repertoire cluster had no clinical or MRI feature associated with it.

The sample comprised PBMCs. This receptor was obtained from a woman in her 50s with multiple sclerosis. V gene TRBV20-1 combines with J gene TRBJ1-1; D not certain. In DNA, the CDR3 is TGCAGTGCTAGAGGGGGAATGAACACTGAAGCTTTCTTT. Residues: CSARGGMNTEAFF.